A single sample gave rise to the 19 T cell receptor beta chains below, sequenced in a study of control samples from healthy donors and cancer patients. TCRdb's table, derived via immunoSEQ multiplex PCR, lists solely in-frame clones and lacks some. The sample comprises about 150,000 clones, around 95% of which are singletons, and approximately 6% rests with the top ten. Source material: blood. The source is a man in his forties in good health.

The gene calls are TRBV11-3 and TRBJ1-1; D is ambiguous. The CDR3 extends over 15 amino acids. V was shortened by 3 bases and J by 1 base, with 12 bases between the two germline ends. Germline V gene sequence: CDR1 SGHNT, CDR2 YENEEA. The CDR3 bases are TGTGCCAGCAGCTTGTCGGGGTCCGGGAACACTGAAGCTTTCTTT. Encoded protein: CASSLSGSGNTEAFF.

V gene TRBV27 combines with J gene TRBJ1-6; D perhaps matches TRBD1 (5 bases). Trimming shortened V by 1 base and J by 7 bases, and 11 bases separated the two germline ends. Germline CDR1 reads MNHEY; CDR2 reads SMNVEV (reference sequence). The length of the CDR3 is 15 residues. The CDR3 reads CASSLWGMGNSPLHF. The CDR3 coding sequence is TGTGCCAGCAGTTTATGGGGGATGGGAAATTCACCCCTCCACTTT.

This clone was observed a handful of times. This rearrangement joins TRBV11-1 to TRBJ1-5, with a weak D call TRBD1 (5 bases). Germline V gene lookup returns CDR1 SGHAT and CDR2 FQDESV (reference sequence). Trimming removed 5 bases at V and 6 bases at J, with 11 bases between. This CDR3 has 13 residues. The CDR3 DNA is TGTGCCAGCAGCCTGGGACGGGGTCAGCCCCAGCATTTT. Its translation is CASSLGRGQPQHF.

The gene calls are TRBV13 and TRBJ2-1; a weak D match, TRBD2 (6 bases). CDR1 and CDR2 (germline): PRHDT, FYEKMQ (reference sequence). Trimming cost V 5 bases and J 0 bases, with 11 bases left between them. The CDR3 is 15 residues long. The CDR3, as DNA: TGTGCCAGCAGCCCCAGGAGGGGCTCCTACAATGAGCAGTTCTTC. This translates into CASSPRRGSYNEQFF.

This chain's CDR3 is CASSPRDRAPYEQYF. In nucleotides, the CDR3 is TGTGCCAGCAGCCCCCGGGACAGGGCCCCCTACGAGCAGTACTTC. This chain connects TRBV9 to TRBJ2-7; 9 bases line up with TRBD1. V trimming: 4 bases; J trimming: 2 bases; junction bases outside the gene matches: 7. The CDR3 is 15 amino acids. CDR1 and CDR2 from the germline V gene are SGDLS and YYNGEE.

The chain carries TRBV6-2 or TRBV6-3 and TRBJ1-1; TRBD1 aligns across 8 bases. J gave up 9 bases and V 6 bases, and 9 bases lay outside the gene matches. The CDR3 runs 13 residues. From germline, CDR1 is MNHEY and CDR2 SVGEGT. The CDR3: CASSRGTGPQAFF. CDR3 in DNA: TGTGCCAGCAGCCGAGGGACAGGACCTCAAGCTTTCTTT.

The rearrangement links TRBV15 to TRBJ1-6; D unclear. Trimming cost V 9 bases and J 5 bases, with 8 bases left between them. From germline, CDR1 is LNHNV and CDR2 YYDKDF (reference sequence). The CDR3 is 12 amino acids. The CDR3 nucleotides read TGTGCCACAAGGCAGAATAATTCACCCCTCCACTTT. It specifies CATRQNNSPLHF.

The chain is built from TRBV28 and TRBJ2-1; D not resolved. The CDR3 totals 13 residues. Germline values: CDR1 MDHEN, CDR2 SYDVKM. Trimming pared 5 bases from V and 7 bases from J, leaving 12 bases between. This CDR3 is CASSEAGRNEQFF. In DNA, the CDR3 is TGTGCCAGCAGTGAGGCTGGGCGGAATGAGCAGTTCTTC.

The V and J genes are TRBV11-2 and TRBJ2-1; 8 bases fit TRBD2. Germline CDR1 is SGHAT and CDR2 is FQNNGV. CDR3 length: 15 residues. V lost 1 base to trimming and J lost 7 bases; unmatched junction nucleotides: 6. The CDR3 here is CASSLVRGGRNEQFF. In DNA form, the CDR3 reads TGTGCCAGCAGCTTAGTCCGGGGGGGCCGGAATGAGCAGTTCTTC.

This chain uses TRBV24-1 with TRBJ1-2, with a tentative D call TRBD1 (6 bases). The CDR3 consists of 16 residues. Trimming stripped 5 bases from V and 6 bases from J, with 21 bases between. Germline V gene sequence: CDR1 KGHDR, CDR2 SFDVKD. The CDR3 DNA is TGTGCCACCAGTGGGACGGGGGCAGGGGAGTCTCATGGCTACACCTTC. It yields the protein CATSGTGAGESHGYTF.

The V and J genes are TRBV18 and TRBJ2-5, with D hard to call. The CDR3 has 16 residues. Germline-derived CDR1 and CDR2 are KGHSH and LQKENI. Trimming cost V 0 bases and J 5 bases, with 16 bases left between them. The CDR3 loop reads CASSPPGHSRGETQYF. The CDR3 bases are TGTGCCAGCTCACCACCAGGTCACTCCCGTGGGGAGACCCAGTACTTC.

J is TRBJ1-5 and V is TRBV9; D is uncertain. There are 14 residues in the CDR3. Between the trimmed V and J ends, which lost 4 bases and 4 bases, there was a span of 12 bases. CDR1 SGDLS and CDR2 YYNGEE come from the germline V gene. The CDR3 is CASSPQPGNQPQHF. DNA for the CDR3: TGTGCCAGCAGCCCCCAGCCGGGGAATCAGCCCCAGCATTTT.

V is TRBV5-8 and J is TRBJ1-1, with D possibly being TRBD1 (5 bases). Trimming took 3 bases from V and 6 from J, leaving 15 bases between them. The germline V gene encodes CDR1 SGHTS and CDR2 YDEGEE. There are 14 residues in the CDR3. CDR3 sequence: CASSSGGGTAEAFF. CDR3 coding DNA: TGTGCCAGCAGCTCCGGCGGGGGGACGGCTGAAGCTTTCTTT.

The rearrangement joins TRBV7-9 to TRBJ2-3; D possibly corresponds to TRBD1 (5 bases). Trimming removed 5 bases from V and 6 bases from J, with 9 bases in between. The CDR3 sequence is 12 residues long. CDR1 and CDR2 from the germline V gene are SEHNR and FQNEAQ (reference sequence). For the CDR3, the DNA is TGTGCCAGCAGCACAGGTTCCGATACGCAGTATTTT. It encodes CASSTGSDTQYF.

The chain is built from TRBV24-1 and TRBJ2-3, with D perhaps matching TRBD2 (5 bases). CDR3 length: 14 residues. Germline CDR1 is KGHDR and CDR2 is SFDVKD. The germline V and J ends were trimmed by 3 bases and 2 bases, with 8 bases remaining between them. The DNA for the CDR3 is TGTGCCACCAGTGATGGAGGTTACACAGATACGCAGTATTTT. Translation gives CATSDGGYTDTQYF.

V is TRBV30 and J is TRBJ1-2; 7 bases match TRBD1. J was trimmed by 4 bases and V by 3 bases; bases with no gene match: 5. Germline V gene data show CDR1 as GTSNPN and CDR2 as SVGIG (reference sequence). This CDR3 comprises 13 residues. CDR3 nucleotides: TGTGCCTGGAGCTGGGCAGGGGGCTATGGCTACACCTTC. Translating gives CAWSWAGGYGYTF.

The chain recombines TRBV7-9 with TRBJ1-1, with D maybe TRBD1 (5 bases). The CDR3 runs 12 residues. The V end lost 5 bases, the J end lost 10 bases, and 14 bases lay between the germline ends. The germline V gene has CDR1 SEHNR and CDR2 FQNEAQ (reference sequence). In DNA, the CDR3 is TGTGCCAGCAGCCCGCCCAGGGCAGTAGCTTTCTTT. Its protein is CASSPPRAVAFF.

The chain employs TRBV12-3 or TRBV12-4 and TRBJ2-1; no reliable D call. V was trimmed by 6 bases and J by 7 bases, leaving 10 bases between them. This CDR3 comprises 12 residues. The CDR3 sequence is CASRGLENEQFF. The CDR3 DNA is TGTGCCAGCAGGGGATTAGAAAATGAGCAGTTCTTC.

In its sample, this clone was seen once. The rearrangement links TRBV2 to TRBJ1-2, with D perhaps matching TRBD1 (5 bases). CDR3 size: 14 residues. Trimming removed 3 bases from V and 3 bases from J, with 11 bases in between. Per germline, CDR1 SNHLY and CDR2 FYNNEI. CDR3 in amino acids: CASSEGPRDYGYTF. DNA of the CDR3: TGTGCCAGCAGTGAGGGGCCGCGGGACTATGGCTACACCTTC. Variable domain in full (rest from reference TRBV2 and TRBJ1-2): EPEVTQTPSHQVTQMGQEVILRCVPISNHLYFYWYRQILGQKVEFLVSFYNNEISEKSEIFDDQFSVERPDGSNFTLKIRSTKLEDSAMYFCASSEGPRDYGYTFGSGTRLTVV.